This TCR beta chain stems from a study of PD-1 blockade in classical Hodgkin lymphoma. General observations from the study: Complete responders' diversity at baseline resembled that of newly diagnosed patients. Possibly reflecting disease activity or prior therapy, repertoire differences have causes that remain undefined. Only CD4+ TCR diversity, not CD8+, had risen significantly by C4D1.

With regard to this clone: Its antigen is undetermined.

Assay used: immunoSEQ multiplex PCR; TCRdb lists only in-frame clones, some missing. The sample lists about 61,000 clones, approximately 90% occurring once. CDR3 length: 13 amino acids. Germline V gene data show CDR1 as GTSNPN and CDR2 as SVGIG (reference sequence). Trimming took off 5 bases at V and 1 base at J, with 11 bases between the two ends. Stated time point: cycle 4 day 1 (C4D1), after about 6 weeks of nivolumab. Brentuximab vedotin exposure varied, and every patient relapsed after autologous stem cell transplantation. The receptor comes from a human donor with classical Hodgkin lymphoma. V gene TRBV30 combines with J gene TRBJ1-2; no clear D. Here the sequenced sample was peripheral blood mononuclear cells (PBMCs), taken before the fourth cycle of nivolumab. The CDR3 bases are TGTGCCTGGTCTCGGGAGGATAACTATGGCTACACCTTC. Encoded protein: CAWSREDNYGYTF.